These 10 T cell receptor beta chains were sequenced from one sample in a study of blood T cell repertoires in COVID-19. Generated by immunoSEQ multiplex PCR, the TCRdb table keeps only in-frame clones and is missing some. The sample holds around 150,000 clones; 88% are singletons and the top ten take about 10%. Specimen: peripheral blood. These receptors were collected from a man in his 60s with active or convalescent COVID-19.

The CDR3 reads CASSYYGRGNTEAFF. DNA for the CDR3: TGTGCCAGCAGTTACTACGGACGGGGGAACACTGAAGCTTTCTTT. J is TRBJ1-1 and V is TRBV6-6; D call uncertain. This CDR3 is built from 15 residues. Germline V CDR1 and CDR2: MNHNY, SVGAGI (reference sequence). V was cut by 1 base and J by 1 base, with 10 bases left in between.

The chain couples TRBV27 to TRBJ2-7; D call uncertain. Germline V CDR1 and CDR2: MNHEY, SMNVEV (reference sequence). The CDR3 length is 14 residues. CDR3 region: CVSAGFASSYEQYF. CDR3 DNA sequence: TGTGTCTCAGCAGGCTTCGCCTCCTCCTACGAGCAGTACTTC.

This clone has more than one count but fewer than ten. The chain carries TRBV5-1 and TRBJ2-1; 7 bases agree with TRBD2. CDR3 size: 16 residues. The junction had 12 bases not matched to a gene; V was cut back by 0 bases and J by 9 bases. Germline V gene lookup returns CDR1 SGHRS and CDR2 YFSETQ. The CDR3 here is CASSLVGGGPFGEQFF. In DNA, the CDR3 is TGCGCCAGCAGCTTGGTGGGGGGAGGGCCATTCGGTGAGCAGTTCTTC. Variable domain in full (rest from reference TRBV5-1 and TRBJ2-1): KAGVTQTPRYLIKTRGQQVTLSCSPISGHRSVSWYQQTPGQGLQFLFEYFSETQRNKGNFPGRFSGRQFSNSRSEMNVSTLELGDSALYLCASSLVGGGPFGEQFFGPGTRLTVL.

This chain joins TRBV9 and TRBJ2-1; maybe TRBD1 (6 bases). This CDR3 is 15 amino acids long. The germline CDR1 and CDR2 sequences are SGDLS and YYNGEE. The V end lost 0 bases, the J end lost 6 bases, and 13 bases lay between the germline ends. In DNA, the CDR3 is TGTGCCAGCAGCGTAGCTACAGGGCTCAGCAATGAGCAGTTCTTC. Its translation: CASSVATGLSNEQFF.

The chain joins TRBV7-9 to TRBJ1-1; TRBD1 matches 9 bases. Germline CDR1 reads SEHNR; CDR2 reads FQNEAQ (reference sequence). V lost 2 bases to trimming and J lost 0 bases; unmatched junction nucleotides: 4. The CDR3 spans 16 residues. The DNA of the CDR3 is TGTGCCAGCAGCTTACCCCGGGACAGGGTGAACACTGAAGCTTTCTTT. This gives the protein CASSLPRDRVNTEAFF.

This chain connects TRBV6-4 to TRBJ1-5; D remains unclear. This CDR3 spans 15 amino acids. Trimming cost V 5 bases and J 0 bases, with 11 bases left between them. CDR1 and CDR2 (germline): MRHNA, SNTAGT. CDR3 region: CASSPSGYSNQPQHF. The CDR3 DNA reads TGTGCCAGCAGTCCTAGTGGTTATAGCAATCAGCCCCAGCATTTT.

The rearrangement uses TRBV24-1 and TRBJ2-7, with 8 bases identical to TRBD1. Germline V gene data show CDR1 as KGHDR and CDR2 as SFDVKD. This CDR3 spans 15 amino acids. V lost 0 bases and J lost 5; bases outside the gene matches: 5. CDR3 sequence: CATSDLWQGAHEQYF. CDR3 DNA sequence: TGTGCCACCAGTGATTTGTGGCAGGGGGCCCACGAGCAGTACTTC.

The chain combines TRBV5-1 with TRBJ1-5; the D gene is possibly TRBD1 (6 bases). Between the trimmed V and J ends, which lost 0 bases and 3 bases, there was a span of 10 bases. This CDR3 region has 15 residues. Per the germline V gene, CDR1 is SGHRS and CDR2 is YFSETQ. CDR3: CASSLVSGDNQPQHF. CDR3 sequence (DNA): TGCGCCAGCAGCTTGGTGTCAGGGGACAATCAGCCCCAGCATTTT.

The genes are TRBV6-6 and TRBJ2-1; perhaps TRBD2 as D (6 bases). V lost 6 bases and J 4 bases, leaving 19 bases between the germline ends. Germline V CDR1 and CDR2: MNHNY, SVGAGI (reference sequence). The CDR3 extends over 16 amino acids. CDR3 sequence: CASSARDRRTYNEQFF. The DNA for the CDR3 is TGTGCCAGCAGCGCGCGGGACCGCCGTACTTACAATGAGCAGTTCTTC.

This sequence joins TRBV3-1 (or the pseudogene TRBV3-2) and TRBJ2-7, with TRBD2 matching over 11 bases. The CDR3 runs 19 residues. The J segment lost 4 bases and the V segment lost 4 bases, leaving 18 bases of the junction unmatched. Germline assignment: CDR1 LGHDT and CDR2 YNNKEL (reference sequence). Written as DNA, the CDR3 is TGTGCCAGCAGCCGTAAGTCACACATACTAGCGGGAGCCAGTTACGAGCAGTACTTC. It specifies CASSRKSHILAGASYEQYF.